This TCR beta chain emerged from a study of T cells in women clearing cervical HPV infection. Study-wide background: Control women cleared a single incident HPV16 infection within 12 months. Cases' blood sampling followed lesion detection by median approximately 150 days (90 to 200).

TCR beta CDR3 amplified by multiplex PCR from about 1200 ng genomic DNA. Produced via immunoSEQ multiplex PCR; TCRdb's table is partial and in-frame only. Its table records tens of thousands of clones. Each participant carried one incident cervical HPV16 infection only. Sequencing was carried out using blood buffy coat. The sequence came from a woman between 18 and 75 years old with a cervical HPV16 infection that either progressed to CIN3+ or cleared (not recorded which).

CDR3: CASGPGTPNTEAFF. CDR3 DNA, as far as it was read: TGTGCCAGCGGACCCGGGACACCGAACACTGAA. The chain is built from TRBV28 and TRBJ1-1; D might be TRBD1 (6 bases). Coverage ceases 3 residues before the CDR3 finishes, and the germline J gene fills in the end. V was shortened by 8 bases and J by 1 base, with 14 bases between the two germline ends. The CDR3 length is 14 residues. CDR1 MDHEN and CDR2 SYDVKM come from the germline V gene. Looking up the rest from reference TRBV28 and TRBJ1-1 gives the full variable domain: DVKVTQSSRYLVKRTGEKVFLECVQDMDHENMFWYRQDPGLGLRLIYFSYDVKMKEKGDIPEGYSVSREKKERFSLILESASTNQTSMYLCASGPGTPNTEAFFGQGTRLTVV.